These 28 T cell receptor beta chains were sequenced from one sample in a study of vaccination effects on CD4 cells after COVID-19. For these TCRs, the target antigens are not known. Antigen-specific CD4+ T cells were expanded (with viral peptide pools) by the ViraFEST assay ahead of sequencing. Investigators separated out CD4+ T cells once about 10 days of culture had passed. Of the BNT162b2 and mRNA-1273 vaccines, participants received two doses of one or the other. Libraries were prepared by immunoSEQ multiplex PCR; TCRdb keeps only in-frame clonotypes and omits some of them. The data show about 66,000 clones, 76% seen once. The sequencing here drew on CD4+ T cells from PBMCs cultured with HCoV-OC43 spike peptides, taken after COVID-19 vaccination. Subset here: HCoV-OC43 spike overlapping peptide pool stimulation. The source of these receptors is a human donor who received a COVID-19 vaccine.

The gene calls are TRBV20-1 and TRBJ2-2; 9 nucleotides agree with TRBD2. Germline CDR1 and CDR2: DFQATT and SNEGSKA (reference sequence). J was trimmed by 8 bases and V by 3 bases; bases with no gene match: 13. The CDR3 totals 16 residues. CDR3 in amino acids: CSASVIPAGGFGELFF. Here the CDR3 DNA reads TGCAGTGCTAGTGTAATCCCGGCGGGGGGGTTTGGGGAGCTGTTTTTT.

The chain recombines TRBV6-5 with TRBJ2-7; D possibly corresponds to TRBD2 (5 bases). The V and J ends lost 6 bases and 1 base respectively, with 13 bases between them. The CDR3 covers 14 residues. The germline V gene has CDR1 MNHEY and CDR2 SVGAGI. CDR3 sequence reads: CASSYNPGSYEQYV. As DNA, the CDR3 is TGTGCCAGCAGCTACAACCCGGGGTCCTACGAGCAGTACGTC.

The chain joins TRBV29-1 to TRBJ2-6; D gene uncertain. This CDR3 region has 15 residues. Germline lookup yields CDR1 SQVTM and CDR2 ANQGSEA. V dropped 6 bases and J dropped 0 bases, with 12 bases sitting between them. The CDR3 loop is CSVGGQVSGANVLTF. The CDR3 DNA sequence: TGCAGCGTGGGCGGCCAGGTCTCTGGGGCCAACGTCCTGACTTTC.

The chain combines TRBV6-5 with TRBJ1-5; D not resolved. V was pared by 8 bases and J by 4 bases, with 9 bases between. CDR3 length: 12 amino acids. Germline lookup yields CDR1 MNHEY and CDR2 SVGAGI. For the CDR3, the DNA is TGTGCCAGCGGGCGGGCTAATCAGCCCCAGCATTTT. This codes for CASGRANQPQHF.

The table lists this clone with a few counts. The chain recombines TRBV4-2 with TRBJ1-2, with 9 bases aligning to TRBD1. The ends lost 1 base at V and 3 bases at J; junction bases unmatched: 3. The CDR3 sequence is 15 residues long. The V gene's germline CDR1 is LGHNA and CDR2 YNFKEQ. In DNA, the CDR3 is TGTGCCAGCAGCCAAGGGACAGGGGTTGACTATGGCTACACCTTC. This encodes CASSQGTGVDYGYTF.

The CDR3 loop reads CASSSDTIDAEAFF. The CDR3 DNA follows: TGTGCCAGCAGCTCGGACACGATCGACGCTGAAGCTTTCTTT. The V gene is TRBV7-8, the J gene TRBJ1-1, with a weak D call TRBD1 (5 bases). The V and J ends lost 4 bases and 6 bases respectively, with 15 bases between them. Germline-derived CDR1 and CDR2 are SGHVS and FQNEAQ. The CDR3 is 14 amino acids.

The chain links TRBV7-8 to TRBJ2-2, with TRBD1 matching 10 bases. Per germline, CDR1 SGHVS and CDR2 FQNEAQ. There are 17 residues in the CDR3. With 5 bases clipped from V and 6 bases from J, the junction kept 12 bases outside the gene matches. CDR3 amino acids: CASSPTGTGASSGELFF. The CDR3 DNA reads as TGTGCCAGCAGCCCGACCGGGACAGGGGCCTCATCCGGGGAGCTGTTTTTT.

J is TRBJ2-6 and V is TRBV2, with 14 bases identical to TRBD2. The CDR3 is made up of 18 amino acids. V lost 2 bases to trimming and J lost 4 bases; unmatched junction nucleotides: 4. CDR1 is SNHLY, CDR2 FYNNEI, per germline. Here the CDR3 reads CASSERLAGGLGANVLTF. The CDR3 DNA is TGTGCCAGCAGTGAAAGACTAGCGGGGGGGCTCGGGGCCAACGTCCTGACTTTC.

V usage is TRBV2 and J usage is TRBJ1-1, with 9 bases fitting TRBD1. The CDR3 sequence is 13 residues long. Germline assignment: CDR1 SNHLY and CDR2 FYNNEI. V lost 5 bases to trimming and J lost 4 bases; unmatched junction nucleotides: 2. The CDR3 coding sequence is TGTGCCAGCAGTCAGACAGGGGGCACTGAAGCTTTCTTT. This sequence encodes CASSQTGGTEAFF.

The CDR3 DNA sequence: TGTGCCAGCAGCTTGGATTCCTTCTACAGCCCCTATGGCTACACCTTC. It encodes CASSLDSFYSPYGYTF. This chain links TRBV5-8 with TRBJ1-2; D not certain. Trimming removed 0 bases at V and 4 bases at J, with 16 bases between. The germline CDR1 and CDR2 sequences are SGHTS and YDEGEE. This CDR3 is 16 amino acids long.

This clone has more than one count but fewer than ten. J is TRBJ2-4 and V is TRBV2; no firm D call. The CDR3 has 14 amino acids. Trimming pared 6 bases from V and 1 base from J, leaving 10 bases between. In germline, CDR1 is SNHLY, CDR2 FYNNEI. The CDR3 region has the DNA TGTGCCAGCAGCCTCTCCTCGGCCAAAAACATTCAGTACTTC. Translated: CASSLSSAKNIQYF.

V and J are TRBV6-5 and TRBJ2-5, with 9 positions matching TRBD2. V was clipped by 8 bases and J by 5 bases; unmatched bases: 9. Germline V lookup: CDR1 MNHEY, CDR2 SVGAGI. This CDR3 is 14 amino acids long. CDR3 amino acids: CASSPASGGETQYF. The CDR3 DNA sequence: TGTGCCAGCTCCCCCGCCAGCGGGGGGGAGACCCAGTACTTC.

J is TRBJ1-4 and V is TRBV4-3; 9 bases match TRBD1. The CDR3 is made up of 14 amino acids. Per the germline V gene, CDR1 is LGHNA and CDR2 is YSLEER. V lost 6 bases and J lost 5; bases outside the gene matches: 4. CDR3 DNA sequence: TGCGCCAGCAGTCCCGGGACAGGGAATGAAAAACTGTTTTTT. This encodes CASSPGTGNEKLFF.

This clone was observed a single time. CDR3 nucleotides: TGCGCCAGCAGCCGGTGGACTGACTATCCTGAAGCTTTCTTT. The encoded protein is CASSRWTDYPEAFF. The chain combines TRBV5-1 with TRBJ1-1; no reliable D call. CDR3 size: 14 residues. Trimming stripped 4 bases from V and 6 bases from J, with 16 bases between. The germline V gene has CDR1 SGHRS and CDR2 YFSETQ.

This chain joins TRBV3-1 (or the pseudogene TRBV3-2) and TRBJ1-4; 7 bases are a match to TRBD1. This CDR3 spans 15 amino acids. Per the germline V gene, CDR1 is LGHDT and CDR2 is YNNKEL (reference sequence). J gave up 8 bases and V 3 bases, and 9 bases lay outside the gene matches. The CDR3 is CASSQRGQEGEKLFF. The CDR3, as DNA: TGTGCCAGCAGCCAGAGAGGACAGGAGGGAGAAAAACTGTTTTTT.

This clone was recorded only once. The rearrangement links TRBV9 to TRBJ2-3; 11 nucleotides align to TRBD2. Germline V gene data show CDR1 as SGDLS and CDR2 as YYNGEE. The junction had 4 bases not matched to a gene; V was cut back by 2 bases and J by 8 bases. The CDR3 has 14 amino acids. This chain's CDR3 is CASSVTSGDTTQYF. CDR3 in DNA: TGTGCCAGCAGCGTGACTAGCGGGGACACTACGCAGTATTTT.

This CDR3 is CSAEQGDDIQYF. CDR3 nucleotides: TGCAGCGCTGAGCAGGGAGATGACATTCAGTACTTC. This sequence joins TRBV29-1 and TRBJ2-4; D may match TRBD1 or TRBD2 (5 bases each). Trimming took 7 bases from V and 8 from J, leaving 15 bases between them. Germline CDR1 is SQVTM and CDR2 is ANQGSEA. This CDR3 contains 12 residues. Together with reference TRBV29-1 and TRBJ2-4, the CDR3 gives the full variable domain: SAVISQKPSRDICQRGTSLTIQCQVDSQVTMMFWYRQQPGQSLTLIATANQGSEATYESGFVIDKFPISRPNLTFSTLTVSNMSPEDSSIYLCSAEQGDDIQYFGAGTRLSVL.

The gene calls are TRBV5-5 and TRBJ2-7; D is possibly TRBD2 (5 bases). V lost 3 bases, J lost 4 bases, and 11 bases lay in between. Germline lookup yields CDR1 SGHKS and CDR2 YYEKEE (reference sequence). CDR3 size: 13 residues. The CDR3 loop is CASSSGWEYEQYV. In DNA form, the CDR3 reads TGTGCCAGCAGCTCCGGATGGGAGTACGAGCAGTACGTC.

V gene TRBV10-3 combines with J gene TRBJ1-1; D is perhaps TRBD1 (6 bases). The CDR3 contains 16 residues. V was clipped by 4 bases and J by 4 bases, with 19 bases between them. CDR1 and CDR2 (germline): ENHRY, SYGVKD. In DNA, the CDR3 is TGTGCCATCAGTGGGTCCCCAGGGGCTGGGGTCACTGAAGCTTTCTTT. Translation: CAISGSPGAGVTEAFF.

The J gene is TRBJ2-3, the V gene TRBV5-1; D call uncertain. The length of the CDR3 is 15 residues. Germline V CDR1 and CDR2: SGHRS, YFSETQ. The V gene lost 0 bases and the J gene lost 2 bases, with 10 bases spanning the gap. The CDR3 region has the DNA TGCGCCAGCAGCTTGGGGAAGTTTGCCACAGATACGCAGTATTTT. Translated: CASSLGKFATDTQYF. Filled out from reference TRBV5-1 and TRBJ2-3, the complete variable domain reads KAGVTQTPRYLIKTRGQQVTLSCSPISGHRSVSWYQQTPGQGLQFLFEYFSETQRNKGNFPGRFSGRQFSNSRSEMNVSTLELGDSALYLCASSLGKFATDTQYFGPGTRLTVL.

The rearrangement uses TRBV19 and TRBJ1-5; 7 bases line up with TRBD1. Germline trimming cut 1 base from V and 7 bases from J; bases unmatched to any gene: 4. Germline CDR1 is LNHDA and CDR2 is SQIVND (reference sequence). This CDR3 comprises 14 residues. This CDR3 is CASSIGTGLQPQHF. For the CDR3, the DNA is TGTGCCAGTAGTATAGGGACAGGTCTACAGCCCCAGCATTTT.

The gene calls are TRBV30 and TRBJ1-1; D remains unclear. Between the trimmed V and J ends, which lost 2 bases and 4 bases, there was a span of 8 bases. Germline V gene data show CDR1 as GTSNPN and CDR2 as SVGIG (reference sequence). The length of the CDR3 is 12 residues. The CDR3 nucleotides are TGTGCCTGGAGTAATTGGGTCACTGAAGCTTTCTTT. This translates into CAWSNWVTEAFF. The variable domain in full, with the rest retrieved from reference TRBV30 and TRBJ1-1, is SQTIHQWPATLVQPVGSPLSLECTVEGTSNPNLYWYRQAAGRGLQLLFYSVGIGQISSEVPQNLSASRPQDRQFILSSKKLLLSDSGFYLCAWSNWVTEAFFGQGTRLTVV.

The chain is built from TRBV7-8 and TRBJ2-2; the D gene could be TRBD1 or TRBD2 (5 bases each). Germline lookup yields CDR1 SGHVS and CDR2 FQNEAQ. The CDR3 contains 15 residues. Trimming shortened V by 6 bases and J by 1 base, and 12 bases separated the two germline ends. The CDR3 sequence is CASRIGTVNTGELFF. CDR3 nucleotide sequence: TGTGCCAGCAGGATCGGGACCGTGAACACCGGGGAGCTGTTTTTT.

The gene calls are TRBV24-1 and TRBJ1-2; D perhaps matches TRBD1 (6 bases). V was clipped by 5 bases and J by 5 bases, with 11 bases between them. The CDR3 extends over 13 amino acids. Germline V gives CDR1 KGHDR, CDR2 SFDVKD. The chain's CDR3 is CATSGTTGYGYTF. DNA for the CDR3: TGTGCCACCAGTGGGACGACAGGTTATGGCTACACCTTC.

This chain uses TRBV2 with TRBJ1-1; D gene unclear. CDR3 length equals 18 residues. Trimming stripped 5 bases from V and 6 bases from J, with 28 bases between. Germline CDR1 is SNHLY and CDR2 is FYNNEI. CDR3 region: CASSYRELNPPILPEAFF. CDR3 DNA: TGTGCCAGCAGTTACCGGGAGCTAAACCCTCCAATTCTACCTGAAGCTTTCTTT. The whole variable domain, remainder taken from reference TRBV2 and TRBJ1-1, is EPEVTQTPSHQVTQMGQEVILRCVPISNHLYFYWYRQILGQKVEFLVSFYNNEISEKSEIFDDQFSVERPDGSNFTLKIRSTKLEDSAMYFCASSYRELNPPILPEAFFGQGTRLTVV.

The chain combines TRBV6-6 with TRBJ1-1; D unresolved. Deletions cut 2 bases from V and 1 base from J, with 11 bases between. The length of the CDR3 is 15 residues. In germline, CDR1 is MNHNY, CDR2 SVGAGI (reference sequence). Here the CDR3 reads CASSYTGRENTEAFF. DNA of the CDR3: TGTGCCAGCAGTTACACCGGTCGGGAGAACACTGAAGCTTTCTTT.

V and J are TRBV6-5 and TRBJ1-2; 9 nucleotides line up with TRBD1. This CDR3 has 13 amino acids. Trimming cost V 7 bases and J 8 bases; bases outside gene matches: 8. CDR1 and CDR2 (germline): MNHEY, SVGAGI. The CDR3 protein is CASNRAGTGGYTF. DNA for the CDR3: TGTGCCAGCAACCGAGCCGGGACAGGGGGCTACACCTTC.

This clone was counted only a few times. The V call is TRBV5-1, the J call TRBJ1-2, with unresolved D. Germline lookup yields CDR1 SGHRS and CDR2 YFSETQ. This CDR3 is built from 13 residues. Trimming left V 0 bases short and J 0 bases short, with 3 bases between. CDR3 sequence (DNA): TGCGCCAGCAGCTTGGGAACTAACTATGGCTACACCTTC. This sequence encodes CASSLGTNYGYTF.